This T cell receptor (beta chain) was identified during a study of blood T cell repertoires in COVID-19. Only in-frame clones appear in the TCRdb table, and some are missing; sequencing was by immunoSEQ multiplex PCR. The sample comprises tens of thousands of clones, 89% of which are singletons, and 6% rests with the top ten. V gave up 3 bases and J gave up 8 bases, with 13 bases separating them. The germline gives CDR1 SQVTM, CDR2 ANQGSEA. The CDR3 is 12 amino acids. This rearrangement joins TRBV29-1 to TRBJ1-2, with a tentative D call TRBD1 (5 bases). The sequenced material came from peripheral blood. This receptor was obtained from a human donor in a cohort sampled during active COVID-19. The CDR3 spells CSVEPGNIGYTF. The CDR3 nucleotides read TGCAGCGTTGAGCCAGGGAATATCGGCTACACCTTC.